These T cell receptor beta chains were read from a single sample in a study of cytomegalovirus exposure and HLA in healthy donors. Libraries were prepared by immunoSEQ multiplex PCR; TCRdb keeps only in-frame clonotypes and omits some of them. The table includes about 190,000 clones, around 83% detected once. Sequencing was carried out using PBMCs. The receptors here all came from a man aged 50 to 59 in good health and CMV-seronegative. CDR3s include the opening cysteine and the closing phenylalanine or tryptophan. A D gene is named only where the DNA matches it firmly. A clone size is listed for some rows: how often the clone was seen (once, few, many), or a class if it is expanded.

d_call clone_size j_call v_call cdr3_aa cdr3_nt
TRBD1 . TRBJ2-7 TRBV27 CASAGTGGKYEQYF TGTGCCAGTGCCGGGACAGGGGGGAAATACGAGCAGTACTTC
. . TRBJ2-5 TRBV7-9 CASSPGQYQETQYF TGTGCCAGCAGCCCCGGACAGTACCAAGAGACCCAGTACTTC
TRBD1 . TRBJ2-3 TRBV7-2 CASSFQGQGTQYF TGTGCCAGCAGCTTTCAGGGACAGGGTACGCAGTATTTT
. . TRBJ2-3 TRBV9 CASSSSVPDTQYF TGTGCCAGCAGCTCGTCTGTTCCAGATACGCAGTATTTT
. . TRBJ2-3 TRBV7-9 CASSFQGLTSTDTQYF TGTGCCAGCAGCTTTCAGGGTCTCACTAGCACAGATACGCAGTATTTT
TRBD1 . TRBJ2-7 TRBV5-1 CASAGTVPSYEQYF TGCGCCAGCGCCGGGACAGTCCCCTCCTACGAGCAGTACTTC
. . TRBJ2-7 TRBV28 CASSFLSDPYEQYF TGTGCCAGCAGTTTCTTAAGCGACCCATACGAGCAGTACTTC
. once TRBJ1-3 TRBV28 CASSFSAGRRENTIYF TGTGCCAGCAGTTTTAGCGCAGGCAGGCGGGAAAACACCATATATTTT
TRBD2 . TRBJ2-2 TRBV7-2 CASSRLAGAGELFF TGTGCCAGCAGCAGACTAGCGGGGGCCGGGGAGCTGTTTTTT
TRBD1 . TRBJ1-6 TRBV7-2 CASSFGQGFGASFSPLHF TGTGCCAGCAGCTTCGGACAGGGATTTGGGGCTTCGTTTTCACCCCTCCACTTT
. . TRBJ2-7 TRBV10-3 CAIGTGTRSYEQYF TGTGCCATCGGTACCGGGACTCGCTCCTACGAGCAGTACTTC
TRBD2 . TRBJ2-3 TRBV7-2 CASSLSTSVRYF TGTGCCAGCAGCCTTAGCACTAGCGTTAGGTATTTT
TRBD1 few TRBJ1-1 TRBV29-1 CSGRTGPNTEAFF TGCAGCGGTCGGACAGGACCAAACACTGAAGCTTTCTTT
. . TRBJ2-1 TRBV29-1 CSVEDRGINEQFF TGCAGCGTTGAAGATCGAGGCATAAATGAGCAGTTCTTC
TRBD1 . TRBJ1-2 TRBV7-9 CSSSYTGGGYGYTF TGTTCCAGCAGCTACACAGGGGGCGGCTATGGCTACACCTTC